Listed here is a single T cell receptor (beta chain). This sample was taken from a study of T cells in Graves' hyperthyroidism and ophthalmopathy. Germline CDR1 DFQATT, CDR2 SNEGSKA (reference sequence). The germline V and J ends were trimmed by 3 bases and 12 bases, with 24 bases remaining between them. The CDR3 consists of 15 residues. Diagnosis relied on clinical symptoms, serum thyroxine and TRAb, thyroid ultrasound and orbital computed tomography. RNA transcripts provided the source from which TCR beta CDR3 regions were amplified. First-round RT-PCR with HTBI primers amplified the TCR CDR3 region. Each CDR3 protein is one row after TCRdb ran MiXCR on the multiplex PCR reads. The table records approximately 640,000 distinct CDR3 sequences, roughly 17% of them present only once.

The receptor's source is a man in his forties or fifties with Graves' hyperthyroidism. The rearrangement joins TRBV20-1 to TRBJ2-1, with a tentative D call TRBD2 (5 bases). Sequencing was carried out using blood. CDR3 loop: CSASSVAGGDRVQFF. CDR3 bases: TGCAGTGCTAGTAGCGTTGCGGGTGGGGATCGCGTGCAGTTCTTC.